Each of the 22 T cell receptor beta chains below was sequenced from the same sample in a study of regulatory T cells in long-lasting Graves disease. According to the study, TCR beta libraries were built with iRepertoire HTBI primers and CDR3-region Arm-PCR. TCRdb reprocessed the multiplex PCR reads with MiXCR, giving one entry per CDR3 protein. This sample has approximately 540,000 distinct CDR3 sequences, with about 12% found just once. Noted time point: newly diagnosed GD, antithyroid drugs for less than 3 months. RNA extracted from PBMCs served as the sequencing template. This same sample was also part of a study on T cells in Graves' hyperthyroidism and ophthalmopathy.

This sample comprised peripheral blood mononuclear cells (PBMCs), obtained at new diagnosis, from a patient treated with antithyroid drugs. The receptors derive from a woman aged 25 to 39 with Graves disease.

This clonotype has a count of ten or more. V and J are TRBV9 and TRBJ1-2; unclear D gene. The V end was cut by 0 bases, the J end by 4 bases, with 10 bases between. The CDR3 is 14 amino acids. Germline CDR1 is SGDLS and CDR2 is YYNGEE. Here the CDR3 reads CASSVDLGIYGYTF. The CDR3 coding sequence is TGTGCCAGCAGCGTAGATCTGGGGATCTATGGCTACACCTTC.

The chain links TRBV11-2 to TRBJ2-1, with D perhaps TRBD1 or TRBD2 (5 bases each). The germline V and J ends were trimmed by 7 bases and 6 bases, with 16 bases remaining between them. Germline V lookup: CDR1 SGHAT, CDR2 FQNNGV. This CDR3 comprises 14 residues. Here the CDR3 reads CASTRDGAANEQFF. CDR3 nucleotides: TGTGCCAGCACTCGGGACGGGGCCGCCAATGAGCAGTTCTTC.

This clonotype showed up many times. CDR3: CASSLSRGNQETQYF. DNA for the CDR3: TGTGCCAGCAGTTTATCGCGAGGGAACCAAGAGACCCAGTACTTC. The chain joins TRBV27 to TRBJ2-5; D may be TRBD2 (5 bases). The germline gives CDR1 MNHEY, CDR2 SMNVEV (reference sequence). This CDR3 is 15 amino acids long. Trimming took 0 bases from V and 0 from J, leaving 8 bases between them.

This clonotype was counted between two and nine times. As DNA, the CDR3 is TGCGCCAGCAGCATCATACGGACTAGCGGGGCCACCTACAATGAGCAGTTCTTC. It codes for CASSIIRTSGATYNEQFF. The chain recombines TRBV5-1 with TRBJ2-1, with 12 bases lining up with TRBD2. V lost 4 bases and J lost 2; bases outside the gene matches: 10. Germline V gene data show CDR1 as SGHRS and CDR2 as YFSETQ. The CDR3 runs to 18 residues.

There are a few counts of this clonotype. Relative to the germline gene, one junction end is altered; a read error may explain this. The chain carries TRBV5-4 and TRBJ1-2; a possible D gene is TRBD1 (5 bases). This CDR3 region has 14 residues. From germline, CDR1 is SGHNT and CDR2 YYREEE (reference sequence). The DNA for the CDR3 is TGTGCCAGCAGCTCGCCTGGGGGGACTAATCATCTTTTGTTC. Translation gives CASSSPGGTNHLLF.

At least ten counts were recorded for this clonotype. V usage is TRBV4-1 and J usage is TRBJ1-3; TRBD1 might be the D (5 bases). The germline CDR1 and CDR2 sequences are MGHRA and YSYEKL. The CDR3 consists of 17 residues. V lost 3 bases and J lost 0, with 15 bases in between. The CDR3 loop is CASSHPRGTYSGNTIYF. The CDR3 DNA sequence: TGCGCCAGCAGCCACCCCCGGGGGACTTACTCTGGAAACACCATATATTTT.

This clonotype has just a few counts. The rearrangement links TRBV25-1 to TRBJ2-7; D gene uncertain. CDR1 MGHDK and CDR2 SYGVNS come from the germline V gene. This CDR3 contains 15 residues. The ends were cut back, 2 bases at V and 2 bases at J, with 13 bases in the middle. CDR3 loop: CASSEISVSTYEQYF. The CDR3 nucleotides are TGTGCCAGCAGTGAAATTTCGGTTTCCACCTACGAGCAGTACTTC.

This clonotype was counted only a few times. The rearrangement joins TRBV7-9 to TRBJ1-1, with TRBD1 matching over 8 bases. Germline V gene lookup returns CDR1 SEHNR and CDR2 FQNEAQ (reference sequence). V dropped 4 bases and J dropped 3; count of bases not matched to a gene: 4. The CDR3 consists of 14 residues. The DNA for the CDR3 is TGTGCCAGCAGCTACAGGGGGTCACACACTGAAGCTTTCTTT. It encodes CASSYRGSHTEAFF.

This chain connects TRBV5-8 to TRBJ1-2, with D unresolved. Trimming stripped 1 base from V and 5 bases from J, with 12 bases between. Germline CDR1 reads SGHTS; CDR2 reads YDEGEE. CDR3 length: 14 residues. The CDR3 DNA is TGTGCCAGCAGCTTGAGGAGAGCAATTTATGGCTACACCTTC. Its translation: CASSLRRAIYGYTF. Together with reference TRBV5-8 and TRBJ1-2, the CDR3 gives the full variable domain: EAGVTQSPTHLIKTRGQQATLRCSPISGHTSVYWYQQALGLGLQFLLWYDEGEERNRGNFPPRFSGRQFPNYSSELNVNALELEDSALYLCASSLRRAIYGYTFGSGTRLTVV.

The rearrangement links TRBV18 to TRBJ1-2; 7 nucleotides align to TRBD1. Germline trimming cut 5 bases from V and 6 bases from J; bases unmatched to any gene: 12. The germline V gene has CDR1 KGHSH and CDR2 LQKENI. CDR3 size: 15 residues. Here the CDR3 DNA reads TGTGCCAGCTCAGTCCGACAGGGCGGTTACGATGGCTACACCTTC. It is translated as CASSVRQGGYDGYTF. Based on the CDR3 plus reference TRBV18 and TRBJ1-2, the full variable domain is NAGVMQNPRHLVRRRGQEARLRCSPMKGHSHVYWYRQLPEEGLKFMVYLQKENIIDESGMPKERFSAEFPKEGPSILRIQQVVRGDSAAYFCASSVRQGGYDGYTFGSGTRLTVV.

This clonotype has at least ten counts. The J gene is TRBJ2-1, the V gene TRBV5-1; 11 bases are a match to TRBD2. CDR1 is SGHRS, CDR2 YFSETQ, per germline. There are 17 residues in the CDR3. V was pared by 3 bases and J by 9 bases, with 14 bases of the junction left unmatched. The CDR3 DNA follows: TGCGCCAGCAGCTCCTTTTTAGCGGGAGGGCCGGAGACTGAGCAGTTCTTC. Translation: CASSSFLAGGPETEQFF.

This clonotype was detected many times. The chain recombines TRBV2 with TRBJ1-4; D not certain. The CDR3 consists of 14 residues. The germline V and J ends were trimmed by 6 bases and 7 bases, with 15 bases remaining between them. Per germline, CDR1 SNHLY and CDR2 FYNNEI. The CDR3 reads CASSQTPWGEKLFF. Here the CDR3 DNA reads TGTGCCAGCAGCCAGACCCCCTGGGGTGAAAAACTGTTTTTT.

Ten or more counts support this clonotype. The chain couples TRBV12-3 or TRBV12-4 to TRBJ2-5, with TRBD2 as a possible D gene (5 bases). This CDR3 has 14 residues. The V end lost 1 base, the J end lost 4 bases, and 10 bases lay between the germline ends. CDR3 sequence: CASSLGPEGETQYF. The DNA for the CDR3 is TGTGCCAGCAGTTTAGGACCCGAGGGAGAGACCCAGTACTTC.

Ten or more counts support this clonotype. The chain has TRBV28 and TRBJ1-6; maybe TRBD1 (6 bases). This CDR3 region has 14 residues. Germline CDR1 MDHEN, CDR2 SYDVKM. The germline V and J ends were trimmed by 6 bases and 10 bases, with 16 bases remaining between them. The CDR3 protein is CASSLKGVVSPLHF. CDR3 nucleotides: TGTGCCAGCAGCCTAAAGGGGGTAGTATCACCCCTCCACTTT.

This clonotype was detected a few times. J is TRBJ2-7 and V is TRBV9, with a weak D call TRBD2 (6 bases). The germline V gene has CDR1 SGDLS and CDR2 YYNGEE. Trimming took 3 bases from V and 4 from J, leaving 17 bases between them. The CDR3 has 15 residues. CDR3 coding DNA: TGTGCCAGCAGCGGTCCTAGCGAGAGTCTTTACGAGCAGTACTTC. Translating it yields CASSGPSESLYEQYF. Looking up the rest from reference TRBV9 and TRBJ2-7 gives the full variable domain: DSGVTQTPKHLITATGQRVTLRCSPRSGDLSVYWYQQSLDQGLQFLIQYYNGEERAKGNILERFSAQQFPDLHSELNLSSLELGDSALYFCASSGPSESLYEQYFGPGTRLTVT.

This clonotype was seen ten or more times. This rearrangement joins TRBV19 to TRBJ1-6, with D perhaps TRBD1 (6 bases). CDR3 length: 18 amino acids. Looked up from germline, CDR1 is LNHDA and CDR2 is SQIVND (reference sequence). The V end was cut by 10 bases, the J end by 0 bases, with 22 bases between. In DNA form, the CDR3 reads TGTGCCAAGTTAACCCCCTCTACAGGGAGCTCCTATAATTCACCCCTCCACTTT. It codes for CAKLTPSTGSSYNSPLHF.

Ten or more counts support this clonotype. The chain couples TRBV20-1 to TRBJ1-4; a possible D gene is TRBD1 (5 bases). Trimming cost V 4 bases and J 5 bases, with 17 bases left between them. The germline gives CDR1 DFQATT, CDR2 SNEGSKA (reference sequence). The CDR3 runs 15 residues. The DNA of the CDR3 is TGCAGTGCTAAAGATCCGGCAGGGTTCAATGAAAAACTGTTTTTT. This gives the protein CSAKDPAGFNEKLFF.

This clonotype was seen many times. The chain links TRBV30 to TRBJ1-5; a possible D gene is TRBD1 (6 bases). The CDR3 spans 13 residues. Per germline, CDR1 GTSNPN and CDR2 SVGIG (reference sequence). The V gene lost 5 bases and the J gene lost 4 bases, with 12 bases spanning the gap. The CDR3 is CAWARGGNQPQHF. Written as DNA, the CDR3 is TGTGCCTGGGCTAGAGGGGGAAATCAGCCCCAGCATTTT.

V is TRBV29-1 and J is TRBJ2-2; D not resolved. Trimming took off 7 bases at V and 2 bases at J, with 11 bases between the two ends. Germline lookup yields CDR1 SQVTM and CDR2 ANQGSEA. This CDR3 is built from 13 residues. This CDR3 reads CSAPSDNTGELFF. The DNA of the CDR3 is TGCAGCGCCCCAAGTGACAACACCGGGGAGCTGTTTTTT.

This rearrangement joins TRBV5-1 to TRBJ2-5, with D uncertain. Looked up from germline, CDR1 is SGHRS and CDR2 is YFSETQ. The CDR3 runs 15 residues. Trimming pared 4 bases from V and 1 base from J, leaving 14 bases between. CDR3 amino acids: CASSPLRAGQETQYF. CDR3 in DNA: TGCGCCAGCAGCCCCCTCCGGGCAGGCCAAGAGACCCAGTACTTC.

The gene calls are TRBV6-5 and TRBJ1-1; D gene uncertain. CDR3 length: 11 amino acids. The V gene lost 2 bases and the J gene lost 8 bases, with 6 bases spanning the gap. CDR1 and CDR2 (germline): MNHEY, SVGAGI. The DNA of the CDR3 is TGTGCCAGCAGTTACAGGGTCGAAGCTTTCTTT. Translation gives CASSYRVEAFF.

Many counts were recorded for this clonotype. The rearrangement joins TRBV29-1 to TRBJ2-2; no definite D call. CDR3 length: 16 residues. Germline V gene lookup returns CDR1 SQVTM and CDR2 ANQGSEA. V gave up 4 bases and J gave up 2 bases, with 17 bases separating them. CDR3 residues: CSVAIIGRSNTGELFF. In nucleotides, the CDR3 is TGCAGCGTTGCCATAATTGGCAGATCCAACACCGGGGAGCTGTTTTTT.